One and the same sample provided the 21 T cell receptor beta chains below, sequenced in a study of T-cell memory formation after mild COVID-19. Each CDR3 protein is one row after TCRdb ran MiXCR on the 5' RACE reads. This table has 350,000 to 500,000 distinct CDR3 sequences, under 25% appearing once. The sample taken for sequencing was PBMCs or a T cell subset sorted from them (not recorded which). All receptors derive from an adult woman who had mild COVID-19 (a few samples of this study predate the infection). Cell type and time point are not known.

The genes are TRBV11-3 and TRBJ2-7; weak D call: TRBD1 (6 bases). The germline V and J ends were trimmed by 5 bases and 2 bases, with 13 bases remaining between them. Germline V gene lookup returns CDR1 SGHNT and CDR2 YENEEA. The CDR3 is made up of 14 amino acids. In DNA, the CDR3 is TGTGCCAGCAGCAGTGGACAGCAACCCTACGAGCAGTACTTC. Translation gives CASSSGQQPYEQYF.

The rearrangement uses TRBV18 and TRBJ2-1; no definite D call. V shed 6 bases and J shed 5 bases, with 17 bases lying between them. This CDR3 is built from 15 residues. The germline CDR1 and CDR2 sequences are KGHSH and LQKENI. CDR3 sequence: CASSLLHNSDNEQFF. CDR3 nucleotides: TGTGCCAGCTCGTTGCTTCACAATTCCGACAATGAGCAGTTCTTC.

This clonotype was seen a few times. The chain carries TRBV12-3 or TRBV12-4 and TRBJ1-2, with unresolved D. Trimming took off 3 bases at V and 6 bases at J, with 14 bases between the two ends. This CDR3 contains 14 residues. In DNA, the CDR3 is TGTGCCAGCAGTTTGGTACCGCGCACGAATGGCTACACCTTC. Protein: CASSLVPRTNGYTF.

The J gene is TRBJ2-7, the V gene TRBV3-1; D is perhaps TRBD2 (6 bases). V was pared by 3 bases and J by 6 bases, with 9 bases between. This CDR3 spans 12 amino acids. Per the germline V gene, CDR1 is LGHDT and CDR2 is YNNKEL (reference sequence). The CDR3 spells CASSQGGLEQYF. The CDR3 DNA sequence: TGTGCCAGCAGCCAGGGAGGTCTCGAGCAGTACTTC.

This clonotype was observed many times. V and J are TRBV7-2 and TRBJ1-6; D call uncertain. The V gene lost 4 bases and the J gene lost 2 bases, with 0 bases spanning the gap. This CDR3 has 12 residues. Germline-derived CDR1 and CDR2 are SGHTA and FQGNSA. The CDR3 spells CASSSYNSPLHF. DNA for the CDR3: TGTGCCAGCAGCTCCTATAATTCACCCCTCCACTTT.

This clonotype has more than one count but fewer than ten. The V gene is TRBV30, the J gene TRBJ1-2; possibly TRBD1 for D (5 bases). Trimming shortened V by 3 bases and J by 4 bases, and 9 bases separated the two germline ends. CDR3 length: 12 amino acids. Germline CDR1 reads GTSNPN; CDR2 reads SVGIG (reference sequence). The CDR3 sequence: CAWSDSFYGYTF. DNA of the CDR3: TGTGCCTGGAGCGACAGCTTCTATGGCTACACCTTC.

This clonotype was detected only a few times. The CDR3 DNA reads as TGTGCCAGCAGCCTTTCCCGGACCTTTCAAGAGACCCAGTACTTC. Protein product: CASSLSRTFQETQYF. The chain recombines TRBV12-3 or TRBV12-4 with TRBJ2-5, with D unclear. Trimming shortened V by 6 bases and J by 2 bases, and 16 bases separated the two germline ends. The CDR3 runs to 15 residues.

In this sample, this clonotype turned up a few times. The CDR3 sequence: CSAGTSGESEQYF. The DNA of the CDR3 is TGCAGTGCTGGAACGTCGGGGGAAAGCGAGCAGTACTTC. The chain is built from TRBV20-1 and TRBJ2-7, with D possibly being TRBD2 (6 bases). The germline V gene has CDR1 DFQATT and CDR2 SNEGSKA (reference sequence). The CDR3 contains 13 residues. V lost 5 bases and J lost 6, with 17 bases in between.

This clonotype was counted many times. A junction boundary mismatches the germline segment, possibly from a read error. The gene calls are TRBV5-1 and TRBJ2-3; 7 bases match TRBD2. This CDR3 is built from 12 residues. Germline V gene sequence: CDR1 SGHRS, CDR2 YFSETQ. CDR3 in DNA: TGTGCCAGCAGCTTAGCGGGAGATACGCAGTATTTT. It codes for CASSLAGDTQYF.

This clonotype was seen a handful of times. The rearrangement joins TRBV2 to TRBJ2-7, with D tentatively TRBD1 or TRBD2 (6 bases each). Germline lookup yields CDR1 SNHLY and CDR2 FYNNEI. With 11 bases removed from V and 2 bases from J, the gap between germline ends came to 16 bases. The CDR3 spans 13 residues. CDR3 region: CAGQSGLTYEQYF. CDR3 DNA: TGTGCCGGACAGAGCGGGCTCACCTACGAGCAGTACTTC.

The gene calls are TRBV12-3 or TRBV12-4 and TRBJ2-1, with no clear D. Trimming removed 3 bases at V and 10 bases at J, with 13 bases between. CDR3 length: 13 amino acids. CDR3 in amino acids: CASSFFGVGEQFF. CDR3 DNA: TGTGCCAGCAGTTTTTTTGGGGTTGGGGAGCAGTTCTTC.

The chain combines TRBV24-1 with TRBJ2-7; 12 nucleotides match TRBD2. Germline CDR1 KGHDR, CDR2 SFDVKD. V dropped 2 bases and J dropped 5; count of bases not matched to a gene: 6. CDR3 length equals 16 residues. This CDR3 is CATSDSGLAGGNEQYF. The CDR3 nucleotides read TGTGCCACCAGTGATTCGGGACTAGCGGGTGGAAACGAGCAGTACTTC.

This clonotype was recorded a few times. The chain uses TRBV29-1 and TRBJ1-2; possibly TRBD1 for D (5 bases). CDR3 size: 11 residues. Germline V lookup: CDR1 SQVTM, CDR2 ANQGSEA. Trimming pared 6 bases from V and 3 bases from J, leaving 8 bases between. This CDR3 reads CSVGQDYGYTF. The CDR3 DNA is TGCAGCGTGGGGCAAGACTATGGCTACACCTTC.

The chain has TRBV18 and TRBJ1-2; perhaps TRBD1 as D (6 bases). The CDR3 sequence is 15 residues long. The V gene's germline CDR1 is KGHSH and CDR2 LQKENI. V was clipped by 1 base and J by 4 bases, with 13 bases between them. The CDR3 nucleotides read TGTGCCAGCTCACCACTCGCAGGGGAGATCTATGGCTACACCTTC. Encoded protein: CASSPLAGEIYGYTF.

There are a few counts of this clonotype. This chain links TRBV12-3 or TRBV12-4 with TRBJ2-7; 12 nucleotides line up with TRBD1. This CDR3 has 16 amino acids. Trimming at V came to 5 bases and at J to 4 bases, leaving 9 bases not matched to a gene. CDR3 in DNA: TGTGCCAGCAGTACTCCGGGACAGGGGGCATCTTACGAGCAGTACTTC. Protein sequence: CASSTPGQGASYEQYF.

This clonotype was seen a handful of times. In DNA, the CDR3 is TGCAGCGCGAAGACTCATGACAGGGGGCGAAACTATGGCTACACCTTC. Amino acid sequence: CSAKTHDRGRNYGYTF. The V gene is TRBV29-1, the J gene TRBJ1-2, with 10 bases aligning to TRBD1. After removal of 7 bases from V and 2 bases from J, the junction contained 13 bases not matched to a gene. Germline assignment: CDR1 SQVTM and CDR2 ANQGSEA. This CDR3 spans 16 amino acids.

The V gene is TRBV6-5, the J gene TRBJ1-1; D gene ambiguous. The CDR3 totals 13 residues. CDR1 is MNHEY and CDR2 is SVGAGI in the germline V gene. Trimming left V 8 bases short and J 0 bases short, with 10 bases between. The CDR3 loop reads CASFGGLNTEAFF. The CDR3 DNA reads TGTGCCAGCTTCGGAGGGCTGAACACTGAAGCTTTCTTT.

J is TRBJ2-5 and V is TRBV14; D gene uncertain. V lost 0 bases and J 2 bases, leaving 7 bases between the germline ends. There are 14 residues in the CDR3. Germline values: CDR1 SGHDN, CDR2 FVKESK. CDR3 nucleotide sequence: TGTGCCAGCAGCCAAGAAGACTTTCAAGAGACCCAGTACTTC. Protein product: CASSQEDFQETQYF.

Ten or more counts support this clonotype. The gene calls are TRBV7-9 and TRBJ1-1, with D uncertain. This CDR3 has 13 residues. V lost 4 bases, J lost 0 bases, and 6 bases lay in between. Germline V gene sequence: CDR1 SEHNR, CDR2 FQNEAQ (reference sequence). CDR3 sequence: CASSSSLNTEAFF. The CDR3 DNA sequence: TGTGCCAGCAGCTCTTCCCTGAACACTGAAGCTTTCTTT.

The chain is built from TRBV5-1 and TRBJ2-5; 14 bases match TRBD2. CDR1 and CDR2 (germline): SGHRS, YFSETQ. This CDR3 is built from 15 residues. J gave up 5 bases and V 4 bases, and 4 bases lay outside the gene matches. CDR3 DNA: TGCGCCAGCAGCCTAGGGACTAGCGGGGGCGAGACCCAGTACTTC. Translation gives CASSLGTSGGETQYF.

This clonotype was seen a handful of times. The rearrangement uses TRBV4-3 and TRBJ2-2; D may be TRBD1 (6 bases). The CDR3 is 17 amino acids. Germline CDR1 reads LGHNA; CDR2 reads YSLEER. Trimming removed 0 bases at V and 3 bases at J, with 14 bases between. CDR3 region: CASSQDIFGTYTGELFF. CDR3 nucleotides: TGCGCCAGCAGCCAAGATATTTTTGGGACATACACCGGGGAGCTGTTTTTT.